Below, 9 T cell receptor beta chains from the same sample are listed, as sequenced in a study of OX40 agonist ivuxolimab in advanced cancers. Some clones are missing from TCRdb's copy, which holds only in-frame ones; the method was immunoSEQ multiplex PCR. The data show fewer than 90,000 clones, 70% to 90% seen once. Source: CD4+ or CD8+ T cells sorted from blood, taken in a trial of the OX40 agonist ivuxolimab. The origin of the receptors is an adult with an advanced solid tumor such as melanoma, head and neck, liver or kidney cancer.

The V call is TRBV14, the J call TRBJ1-1; D gene ambiguous. The V gene's germline CDR1 is SGHDN and CDR2 FVKESK. Trimming left V 4 bases short and J 4 bases short, with 19 bases between. The CDR3 is 16 residues long. The CDR3 reads CASSPPRVGSGTEAFF. The CDR3 DNA reads as TGTGCCAGCAGCCCTCCAAGGGTCGGGTCTGGCACTGAAGCTTTCTTT.

J is TRBJ1-5 and V is TRBV6-1, with TRBD1 as a possible D gene (5 bases). CDR1 MNHNS and CDR2 SASEGT come from the germline V gene. V lost 8 bases and J 7 bases, leaving 9 bases between the germline ends. The CDR3 runs to 11 residues. This CDR3 reads CASAQGQPQHF. CDR3 DNA sequence: TGTGCCAGCGCTCAGGGACAGCCCCAGCATTTT.

This chain uses TRBV5-1 with TRBJ2-1; 13 nucleotides align to TRBD2. This CDR3 contains 16 residues. Trimming removed 6 bases from V and 2 bases from J; junction bases left unmatched: 5. CDR1 and CDR2 from the germline V gene are SGHRS and YFSETQ. Here the CDR3 DNA reads TGCGCCAGCAAAAGAACTAGCGGGGGGGCCTACAATGAGCAGTTCTTC. Translated, it gives CASKRTSGGAYNEQFF.

V gene TRBV19 combines with J gene TRBJ1-6; D is unclear. Trimming removed 10 bases at V and 8 bases at J, with 21 bases between. Germline V gene lookup returns CDR1 LNHDA and CDR2 SQIVND (reference sequence). The length of the CDR3 is 15 residues. CDR3 loop: CATRGVAGMDSPLHF. The CDR3 DNA reads TGTGCCACACGCGGGGTTGCGGGGATGGATTCACCCCTCCACTTT.

This clone was found once. The gene calls are TRBV7-3 and TRBJ2-7; 9 bases line up with TRBD1. The CDR3 is 16 residues long. V shed 5 bases, J shed 1 base, and the junction held 9 bases outside the gene matches. Germline V lookup: CDR1 SGHTA, CDR2 FQGTGA. CDR3 DNA sequence: TGTGCCAGCAGCCCCACTATGGGGACAGGGTCCTACGAGCAGTACTTC. Residues: CASSPTMGTGSYEQYF.

V is TRBV7-2 and J is TRBJ1-1; D perhaps matches TRBD1 (5 bases). This CDR3 contains 14 residues. The germline gives CDR1 SGHTA, CDR2 FQGNSA. Trimming cost V 3 bases and J 1 base, with 9 bases left between them. As DNA, the CDR3 is TGTGCCAGCAGCTTGAGGGGTGAGAACACTGAAGCTTTCTTT. It yields the protein CASSLRGENTEAFF.

The chain carries TRBV30 and TRBJ1-2, with 7 bases identical to TRBD1. The CDR3 totals 12 residues. In germline, CDR1 is GTSNPN, CDR2 SVGIG (reference sequence). Trimming removed 4 bases from V and 8 bases from J; junction bases left unmatched: 7. This CDR3 is CAWTRQGGGYTF. The CDR3 nucleotides read TGTGCCTGGACCCGACAGGGAGGAGGCTACACCTTC.

The CDR3 loop reads CASSQDGEFGSGELFF. In nucleotides, the CDR3 is TGCGCCAGCAGCCAAGACGGCGAATTCGGGTCCGGGGAGCTGTTTTTT. The V call is TRBV4-3, the J call TRBJ2-2; D is unclear. This CDR3 comprises 16 residues. With 0 bases removed from V and 6 bases from J, the gap between germline ends came to 14 bases. The V gene's germline CDR1 is LGHNA and CDR2 YSLEER.

The table lists this clone with a few counts. The chain has TRBV9 and TRBJ1-4; 8 nucleotides agree with TRBD1. Trimming at V came to 4 bases and at J to 3 bases, leaving 2 bases not matched to a gene. The CDR3 is 14 amino acids. Germline CDR1 SGDLS, CDR2 YYNGEE. The CDR3 bases are TGTGCCAGCAGCCCGACAGGGGCTAATGAAAAACTGTTTTTT. Protein: CASSPTGANEKLFF.